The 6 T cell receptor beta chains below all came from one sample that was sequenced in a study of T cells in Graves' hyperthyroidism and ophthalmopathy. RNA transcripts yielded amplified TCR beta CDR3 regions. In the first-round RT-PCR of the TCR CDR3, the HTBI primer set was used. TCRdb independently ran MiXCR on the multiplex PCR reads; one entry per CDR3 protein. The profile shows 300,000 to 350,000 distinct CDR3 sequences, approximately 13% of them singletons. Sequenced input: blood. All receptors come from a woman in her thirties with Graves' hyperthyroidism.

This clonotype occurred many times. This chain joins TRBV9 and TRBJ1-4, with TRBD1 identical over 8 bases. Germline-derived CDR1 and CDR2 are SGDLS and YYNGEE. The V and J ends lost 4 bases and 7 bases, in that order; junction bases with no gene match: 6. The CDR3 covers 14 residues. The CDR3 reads CASSPRTGFEKLFF. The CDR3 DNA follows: TGTGCCAGCAGCCCCCGGACAGGGTTTGAAAAACTGTTTTTT.

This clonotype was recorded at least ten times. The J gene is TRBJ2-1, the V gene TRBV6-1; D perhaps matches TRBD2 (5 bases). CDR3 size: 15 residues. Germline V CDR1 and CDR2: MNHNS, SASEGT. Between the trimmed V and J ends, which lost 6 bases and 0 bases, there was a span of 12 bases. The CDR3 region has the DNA TGTGCCAGCAGCCCTAACGACTACTCCTACAATGAGCAGTTCTTC. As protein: CASSPNDYSYNEQFF.

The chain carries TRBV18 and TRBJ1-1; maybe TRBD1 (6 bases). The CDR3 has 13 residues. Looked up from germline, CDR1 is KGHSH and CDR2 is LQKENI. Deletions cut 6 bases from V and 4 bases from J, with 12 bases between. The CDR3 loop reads CASSRTGSTEAFF. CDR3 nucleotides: TGTGCCAGCTCGCGAACAGGGAGCACTGAAGCTTTCTTT.

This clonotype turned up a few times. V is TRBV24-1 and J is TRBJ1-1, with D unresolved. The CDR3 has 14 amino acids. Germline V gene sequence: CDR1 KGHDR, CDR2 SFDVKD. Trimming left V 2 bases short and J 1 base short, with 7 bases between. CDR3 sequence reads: CATSDSGSNTEAFF. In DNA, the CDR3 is TGTGCCACCAGTGATTCCGGGTCGAACACTGAAGCTTTCTTT.

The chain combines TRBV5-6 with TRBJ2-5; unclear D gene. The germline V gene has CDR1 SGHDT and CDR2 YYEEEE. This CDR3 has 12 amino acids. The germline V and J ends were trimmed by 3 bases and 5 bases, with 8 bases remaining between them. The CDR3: CASSYGVETQYF. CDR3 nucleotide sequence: TGTGCCAGCAGCTATGGGGTCGAGACCCAGTACTTC.

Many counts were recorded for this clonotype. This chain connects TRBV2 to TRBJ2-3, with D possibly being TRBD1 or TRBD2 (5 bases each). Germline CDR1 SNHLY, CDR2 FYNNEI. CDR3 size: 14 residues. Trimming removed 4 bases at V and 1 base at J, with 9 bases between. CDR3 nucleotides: TGTGCCAGCAGTGGGGGGAAGCGCACAGATACGCAGTATTTT. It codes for CASSGGKRTDTQYF.